This is a list of T cell receptor beta chains from one sample in a study of T cell responses to AZD1222 COVID-19 vaccine. Clones were sequenced by immunoSEQ multiplex PCR, and TCRdb holds only the in-frame ones, with some missing. The sample lists 150,000 to 200,000 clones, more than 85% occurring once. The sample here was peripheral blood, taken 28 days after the second AZD1222 dose. The receptor source for this set is an adult who received the AZD1222 COVID-19 vaccine. The CDR3 runs from the conserved cysteine through the conserved F or W. Fields, in order: clone size, J gene, D gene, V gene, CDR3 protein, CDR3 DNA. D genes are given only for firm matches. Some rows have no size entry. The others give once, few or many, or a class for an expanded clone.

>.|TRBJ1-2|.|TRBV9
CASSVGNPPAGYTF
TGTGCCAGCAGCGTTGGGAACCCACCTGCAGGCTACACCTTC
>.|TRBJ1-5|TRBD1|TRBV24-1
CATSDSLREGQGHQPQHF
TGTGCCACCAGTGATTCGTTACGCGAAGGACAGGGGCATCAGCCCCAGCATTTT
>.|TRBJ2-3|TRBD2|TRBV28
CASSRTEGLAGGGVDTQYF
TGTGCCAGCAGCCGAACCGAGGGGCTAGCGGGTGGTGGCGTGGATACGCAGTATTTT
>once|TRBJ2-7|.|TRBV28
CASSSQGLDYEQYF
TGTGCCAGCAGTTCACAGGGTTTGGACTACGAGCAGTACTTC
>.|TRBJ2-5|TRBD1|TRBV27
CASSLSKRYRGSQETQYF
TGTGCCAGCAGTTTATCGAAAAGATACAGGGGATCCCAAGAGACCCAGTACTTC
>.|TRBJ1-5|.|TRBV2
CASMNGGSSNQPQHF
TGTGCCAGCATGAACGGGGGCAGCAGCAATCAGCCCCAGCATTTT
>once|TRBJ1-1|.|TRBV27
CASRLVGNTEAFF
TGTGCCAGCAGACTAGTGGGAAACACTGAAGCTTTCTTT
>.|TRBJ2-1|TRBD2|TRBV20-1
CSASFYRVAGGSNEQFF
TGCAGTGCTAGTTTTTATCGGGTAGCGGGAGGTTCTAATGAGCAGTTCTTC
>.|TRBJ1-1|TRBD1|TRBV3-1/TRBV3-2
CASSQVWTGNTEAFF
TGTGCCAGCAGCCAAGTCTGGACAGGGAACACTGAAGCTTTCTTT
>.|TRBJ2-7|TRBD2|TRBV5-1
CASSLASGGYEQYF
TGCGCCAGCAGCTTGGCGAGCGGGGGCTACGAGCAGTACTTC
>.|TRBJ2-5|.|TRBV6-5
CASSYSINGETQYF
TGTGCCAGCAGTTACTCGATTAATGGGGAGACCCAGTACTTC
>once|TRBJ1-5|.|TRBV19
CASSIRGFNQPQHF
TGTGCCAGTAGTATTCGGGGGTTCAATCAGCCCCAGCATTTT
>.|TRBJ1-1|.|TRBV18
CASSLESNTEAFF
TGTGCCAGCTCCCTTGAATCGAACACTGAAGCTTTCTTT
>once|TRBJ2-5|TRBD1|TRBV6-5
CASSDRGGQETQYF
TGTGCCAGCAGCGACAGGGGTGGGCAAGAGACCCAGTACTTC
>few|TRBJ1-4|.|TRBV6-1
CASSEAFFGGGEKLFF
TGTGCCAGCAGTGAAGCATTCTTCGGAGGAGGGGAAAAACTGTTTTTT
>.|TRBJ1-1|.|TRBV6-5
CASYRAENTEAFF
TGTGCCAGTTACAGGGCGGAGAACACTGAAGCTTTCTTT
>.|TRBJ1-1|.|TRBV7-3
CASSLAPPAGLSNTEAFF
TGTGCCAGCAGCTTAGCCCCCCCCGCAGGGTTGTCGAACACTGAAGCTTTCTTT
>.|TRBJ1-4|.|TRBV3-1/TRBV3-2
CASSHQGVGEKLFF
TGTGCCAGCAGCCACCAGGGCGTTGGCGAAAAACTGTTTTTT
>.|TRBJ2-7|.|TRBV4-2
CASSQSSNYEQYF
TGTGCCAGCAGCCAAAGTAGCAATTACGAGCAGTACTTC
>once|TRBJ1-2|.|TRBV27
CASRQGLYGYTF
TGTGCCAGCAGACAGGGCCTCTATGGCTACACCTTC